This TCR beta chain was identified during a study of control samples from healthy donors and cancer patients. The CDR3 loop spans 13 amino acids. After removal of 7 bases from V and 4 bases from J, the junction contained 5 bases not matched to a gene. Generated by immunoSEQ multiplex PCR, the TCRdb table keeps only in-frame clones and is missing some. The data hold some 49,000 clones, with 70% to 90% observed a single time. The TCR was taken from a woman aged 45-59 years with lung cancer. J is TRBJ2-7 and V is TRBV12-3 or TRBV12-4, with 9 bases lining up with TRBD1. The sample was PBMCs. CDR3 sequence reads: CASTKDRGYEQYF. Here the CDR3 DNA reads TGTGCCAGCACCAAGGACAGGGGATACGAGCAGTACTTC.